This T cell receptor (beta chain) was sequenced for a study of blood T cell repertoires in COVID-19. Turning to the study itself: The United States, Italy and Spain were the sources of the acute and convalescent COVID-19 samples. PBMCs, B-cell-depleted T cells, or T cells were the source of the cDNA or gDNA that made up the material.

As handled by the study authors: Amplification with reference gene primers provided the estimates of nucleated cell counts. The method was immunoSEQ multiplex PCR; TCRdb's version includes in-frame clones alone and lacks a portion of them. V, J and clone size are those of that table, while D and trimming were read from the DNA. The data hold around 270,000 clones, with around 89% observed a single time. Looked up from germline, CDR1 is LNHDA and CDR2 is SQIVND (reference sequence). The J segment lost 1 base and the V segment lost 3 bases, leaving 4 bases of the junction unmatched. The CDR3 has 15 residues.

This sequence joins TRBV19 and TRBJ1-2; TRBD1 matches at 8 bases. This receptor was taken from a man aged 40-50 years with acute or convalescent COVID-19. Material: peripheral blood. The CDR3, as DNA: TGTGCCAGTAGTATTCGGGGACAGGATAACTATGGCTACACCTTC. Residues: CASSIRGQDNYGYTF.